The 24 T cell receptor beta chains reported below all come from one sample, sequenced in a study of shared clonotypes between healthy human individuals. Profiling relied on immunoSEQ multiplex PCR, and the TCRdb table lists in-frame clones only, not all of them. The sample shows 490,000 or so clones, roughly 78% of them seen only once. Sequencing was done on a sample of PBMCs. The origin of the receptors is a woman in her thirties or forties in good health. Some clones in this sample may be carry-over from other donors' samples.

This clone was seen just once. This chain connects TRBV30 to TRBJ1-3, with D tentatively TRBD1 (5 bases). CDR3 size: 16 residues. The ends were cut back, 5 bases at V and 0 bases at J, with 17 bases in the middle. Germline CDR1 is GTSNPN and CDR2 is SVGIG (reference sequence). This CDR3 reads CAWRLGRITSGNTIYF. As DNA, the CDR3 is TGTGCCTGGCGATTGGGACGGATCACCTCTGGAAACACCATATATTTT.

The chain joins TRBV6-1 to TRBJ1-5, with 10 bases fitting TRBD1. The CDR3 consists of 13 residues. The V and J ends lost 7 bases and 5 bases, in that order; junction bases with no gene match: 2. Germline V gene sequence: CDR1 MNHNS, CDR2 SASEGT. The CDR3 sequence: CASTGTGDQPQHF. In DNA form, the CDR3 reads TGTGCCAGCACGGGGACAGGGGATCAGCCCCAGCATTTT.

The genes are TRBV6-4 and TRBJ2-7; possibly TRBD2 for D (5 bases). The germline gives CDR1 MRHNA, CDR2 SNTAGT. The CDR3 totals 13 residues. V lost 0 bases to trimming and J lost 6 bases, with 9 bases between them. CDR3 nucleotide sequence: TGTGCCAGCAGTGACTCGGACTCTACCGAGCAGTACTTC. It translates to CASSDSDSTEQYF.

J is TRBJ2-3 and V is TRBV5-1; 11 nucleotides line up with TRBD1. Germline V gene data show CDR1 as SGHRS and CDR2 as YFSETQ. The J segment lost 5 bases and the V segment lost 4 bases, leaving 6 bases of the junction unmatched. This CDR3 spans 15 amino acids. CDR3: CASSRGQGGGDTQYF. CDR3 DNA: TGCGCCAGCAGCAGGGGACAGGGGGGAGGAGATACGCAGTATTTT.

This clone showed up just a few times. The V gene is TRBV2, the J gene TRBJ2-2; weak D call: TRBD2 (6 bases). Germline V gene sequence: CDR1 SNHLY, CDR2 FYNNEI. This CDR3 is built from 12 residues. V gave up 7 bases and J gave up 7 bases, with 10 bases separating them. The CDR3 here is CASMQGGGELFF. The DNA of the CDR3 is TGTGCCAGCATGCAGGGAGGCGGGGAGCTGTTTTTT.

The CDR3 spells CASSPNLGTDPYEQYF. CDR3 DNA: TGTGCCAGCAGCCCGAACCTCGGGACAGACCCCTACGAGCAGTACTTC. V usage is TRBV13 and J usage is TRBJ2-7; 7 bases fit TRBD1. CDR1 and CDR2 (germline): PRHDT, FYEKMQ (reference sequence). Germline trimming cut 5 bases from V and 2 bases from J; bases unmatched to any gene: 12. The CDR3 length is 16 residues.

The V gene is TRBV28, the J gene TRBJ1-6; 7 nucleotides align to TRBD1. Trimming took 6 bases from V and 7 from J; bases not matched to a gene: 12. This CDR3 spans 16 amino acids. CDR1 is MDHEN, CDR2 SYDVKM, per germline. The CDR3 DNA sequence: TGTGCCAGCAGACCCTCACTGGGACAGACCAATTCACCCCTCCACTTT. Translation gives CASRPSLGQTNSPLHF.

V usage is TRBV29-1 and J usage is TRBJ2-7; 11 bases match TRBD2. V lost 8 bases to trimming and J lost 5 bases; unmatched junction nucleotides: 11. Looked up from germline, CDR1 is SQVTM and CDR2 is ANQGSEA. The CDR3 consists of 14 residues. For the CDR3, the DNA is TGCAGCACTCAGGGGACTAGCGGAGGGGACGAGCAGTACTTC. Protein sequence: CSTQGTSGGDEQYF.

This clone was found once. J is TRBJ2-1 and V is TRBV4-3, with D hard to call. With 0 bases removed from V and 0 bases from J, the gap between germline ends came to 9 bases. The CDR3 is made up of 16 amino acids. Germline V gene data show CDR1 as LGHNA and CDR2 as YSLEER. The CDR3 DNA follows: TGCGCCAGCAGCCAAGATTTTCGGGTCTCCTACAATGAGCAGTTCTTC. This translates into CASSQDFRVSYNEQFF.

The V call is TRBV2, the J call TRBJ1-5, with D perhaps matching TRBD1 (5 bases). CDR3 length: 13 amino acids. The V end was cut by 4 bases, the J end by 4 bases, with 8 bases between. Germline assignment: CDR1 SNHLY and CDR2 FYNNEI. CDR3 region: CASSGGLNQPQHF. The CDR3 region has the DNA TGTGCCAGCAGTGGGGGCCTTAATCAGCCCCAGCATTTT.

The chain is built from TRBV29-1 and TRBJ2-5; 11 bases align to TRBD2. Germline V CDR1 and CDR2: SQVTM, ANQGSEA. The CDR3 length is 13 residues. Trimming removed 8 bases from V and 3 bases from J; junction bases left unmatched: 5. Written as DNA, the CDR3 is TGCAGCTTAGGGACTAGCGGCGAAGAGACCCAGTACTTC. Its protein is CSLGTSGEETQYF.

Notes on this clone: Within the sample, other DNA sequences also encode this same CDR3. This chain uses TRBV5-1 with TRBJ2-5; D is uncertain. V was cut by 0 bases and J by 4 bases, with 7 bases left in between. CDR1 SGHRS and CDR2 YFSETQ come from the germline V gene. CDR3 length equals 13 residues. CDR3 nucleotide sequence: TGCGCCAGCAGCTTGGAAGCTTCAGAGACCCAGTACTTC. Residues: CASSLEASETQYF. The whole variable domain, filled in from reference TRBV5-1 and TRBJ2-5, reads KAGVTQTPRYLIKTRGQQVTLSCSPISGHRSVSWYQQTPGQGLQFLFEYFSETQRNKGNFPGRFSGRQFSNSRSEMNVSTLELGDSALYLCASSLEASETQYFGPGTRLLVL.

This chain joins TRBV9 and TRBJ2-1, with 9 bases fitting TRBD2. The CDR3 covers 15 residues. CDR1 and CDR2 from the germline V gene are SGDLS and YYNGEE. The V and J ends lost 0 bases and 5 bases, in that order; junction bases with no gene match: 3. This chain's CDR3 is CASSVGASGNNEQFF. For the CDR3, the DNA is TGTGCCAGCAGCGTAGGGGCTAGCGGGAACAATGAGCAGTTCTTC.

Remarks on this clone: A much larger clone differs from this one at a single base, so this may be a read error. The chain carries TRBV28 and TRBJ2-1, with D unclear. The V gene lost 7 bases and the J gene lost 6 bases, with 16 bases spanning the gap. The CDR3 contains 14 residues. Germline CDR1 reads MDHEN; CDR2 reads SYDVKM. The CDR3: CASTLVASGNEQFF. The CDR3 nucleotides read TGTGCCAGCACCCTTGTGGCTAGTGGCAATGAGCAGTTCTTC.

V and J are TRBV7-2 and TRBJ2-1; TRBD1 matches at 10 bases. CDR1 is SGHTA, CDR2 FQGNSA, per germline. V lost 1 base to trimming and J lost 9 bases; unmatched junction nucleotides: 6. The CDR3 consists of 15 residues. The CDR3 sequence: CASSLGRQGAGEQFF. CDR3 in DNA: TGTGCCAGCAGCTTAGGACGACAGGGGGCGGGTGAGCAGTTCTTC.

This clone showed up just a few times. The chain links TRBV30 to TRBJ2-1; 10 nucleotides agree with TRBD1. This CDR3 is built from 15 residues. In germline, CDR1 is GTSNPN, CDR2 SVGIG (reference sequence). The trim removed 3 bases at V and 7 bases at J, leaving 9 bases unmatched. DNA for the CDR3: TGTGCCTGGAGCTGGACAGGGGGGTTTAGAAATGAGCAGTTCTTC. This encodes CAWSWTGGFRNEQFF.

A few counts support this clone. V usage is TRBV10-2 and J usage is TRBJ1-5, with 8 bases fitting TRBD1. Germline loops: CDR1 WSHSY, CDR2 SAAADI. CDR3 length equals 15 residues. V was clipped by 4 bases and J by 6 bases; unmatched bases: 8. CDR3 residues: CASSVTGDGFQPQHF. In nucleotides, the CDR3 is TGCGCCAGCAGTGTGACAGGGGATGGCTTTCAGCCCCAGCATTTT.

The chain is built from TRBV7-2 and TRBJ2-3; D unresolved. Between the trimmed V and J ends, which lost 5 bases and 6 bases, there was a span of 12 bases. This CDR3 is 13 amino acids long. Germline V CDR1 and CDR2: SGHTA, FQGNSA. The CDR3 reads CASSPGPYDTQYF. The CDR3 nucleotides read TGTGCCAGCAGCCCGGGCCCGTACGATACGCAGTATTTT.

This clone was seen once. J is TRBJ2-3 and V is TRBV27; no definite D call. V shed 5 bases and J shed 6 bases, with 12 bases lying between them. This CDR3 spans 13 amino acids. The V gene's germline CDR1 is MNHEY and CDR2 SMNVEV (reference sequence). The CDR3 bases are TGTGCCAGCAGTATCGGACCCGGGGATACGCAGTATTTT. Translation: CASSIGPGDTQYF.

This rearrangement joins TRBV11-2 to TRBJ1-3, with D tentatively TRBD1 (6 bases). The CDR3 contains 16 residues. Germline-derived CDR1 and CDR2 are SGHAT and FQNNGV. V lost 5 bases and J 0 bases, leaving 14 bases between the germline ends. The CDR3, as DNA: TGTGCCAGCAGCCGTCGCGGGGGGCACTCTGGAAACACCATATATTTT. Translated, it gives CASSRRGGHSGNTIYF.

Points on this clone: The same CDR3 also results from other DNA sequences found in this sample. The chain carries TRBV11-2 and TRBJ1-1, with D perhaps TRBD1 (5 bases). Trimming pared 5 bases from V and 0 bases from J, leaving 10 bases between. From germline, CDR1 is SGHAT and CDR2 FQNNGV. CDR3 length: 14 amino acids. The CDR3 sequence: CASSPDRLNTEAFF. Here the CDR3 DNA reads TGTGCCAGCAGCCCAGACAGACTGAACACTGAAGCTTTCTTT.

V is TRBV27 and J is TRBJ1-5; D unresolved. Germline CDR1 and CDR2: MNHEY and SMNVEV (reference sequence). V was pared by 10 bases and J by 5 bases, with 18 bases between. CDR3 length equals 14 residues. The CDR3 DNA reads TGTGCCATCCGCGGGGAGGGCGGGGATCAGCCCCAGCATTTT. This encodes CAIRGEGGDQPQHF.

The V call is TRBV5-4, the J call TRBJ1-2; 10 bases fit TRBD1. The J segment lost 4 bases and the V segment lost 4 bases, leaving 7 bases of the junction unmatched. This CDR3 is 15 amino acids long. CDR1 SGHNT and CDR2 YYREEE come from the germline V gene (reference sequence). CDR3 protein: CASSNGTGAFYGYTF. In nucleotides, the CDR3 is TGTGCCAGCAGCAACGGGACAGGGGCCTTCTATGGCTACACCTTC.

The chain joins TRBV28 to TRBJ1-4, with 7 nucleotides matching TRBD1. The CDR3 extends over 15 amino acids. Germline V CDR1 and CDR2: MDHEN, SYDVKM. The V and J ends lost 6 bases and 7 bases, in that order; junction bases with no gene match: 11. In nucleotides, the CDR3 is TGTGCCAGCAGGAAACCCGGGACAGAATCTGAAAAACTGTTTTTT. This sequence encodes CASRKPGTESEKLFF.